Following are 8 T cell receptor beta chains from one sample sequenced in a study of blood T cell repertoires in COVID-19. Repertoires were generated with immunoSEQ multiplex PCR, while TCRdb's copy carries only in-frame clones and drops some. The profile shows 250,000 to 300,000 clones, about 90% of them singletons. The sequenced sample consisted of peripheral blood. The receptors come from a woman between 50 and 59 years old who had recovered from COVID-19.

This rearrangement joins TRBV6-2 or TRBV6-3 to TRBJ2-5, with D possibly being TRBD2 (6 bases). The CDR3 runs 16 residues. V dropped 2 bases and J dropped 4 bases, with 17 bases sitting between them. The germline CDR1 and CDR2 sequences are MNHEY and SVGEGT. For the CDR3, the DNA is TGTGCCAGCAGTTACGGCGGACTATCGATTACAGAGACCCAGTACTTC. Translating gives CASSYGGLSITETQYF.

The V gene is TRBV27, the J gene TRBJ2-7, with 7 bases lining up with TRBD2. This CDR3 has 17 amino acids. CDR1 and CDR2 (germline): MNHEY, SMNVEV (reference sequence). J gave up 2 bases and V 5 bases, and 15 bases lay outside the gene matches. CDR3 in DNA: TGTGCCAGCAGTCGAAGTGGGGGGGGAGGGCCAGCCTACGAGCAGTACTTC. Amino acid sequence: CASSRSGGGGPAYEQYF.

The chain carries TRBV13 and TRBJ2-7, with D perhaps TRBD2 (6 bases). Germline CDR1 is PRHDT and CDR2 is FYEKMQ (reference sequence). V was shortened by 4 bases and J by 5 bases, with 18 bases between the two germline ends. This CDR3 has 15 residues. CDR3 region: CASSWRGHSIHEQYF. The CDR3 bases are TGTGCCAGCAGCTGGCGGGGTCATAGTATTCACGAGCAGTACTTC.

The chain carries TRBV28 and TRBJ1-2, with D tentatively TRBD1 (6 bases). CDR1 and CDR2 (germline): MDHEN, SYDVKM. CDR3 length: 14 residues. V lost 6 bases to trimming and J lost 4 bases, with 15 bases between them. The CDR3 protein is CASRGGQGSYGYTF. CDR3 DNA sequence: TGTGCCAGCAGAGGCGGGCAGGGGAGCTATGGCTACACCTTC.

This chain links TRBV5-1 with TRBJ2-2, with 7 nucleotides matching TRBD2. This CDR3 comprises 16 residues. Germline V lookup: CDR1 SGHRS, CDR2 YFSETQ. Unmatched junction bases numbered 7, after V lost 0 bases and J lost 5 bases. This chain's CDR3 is CASSLAQRGRTGELFF. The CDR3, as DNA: TGCGCCAGCAGCTTGGCCCAGCGGGGACGTACCGGGGAGCTGTTTTTT.

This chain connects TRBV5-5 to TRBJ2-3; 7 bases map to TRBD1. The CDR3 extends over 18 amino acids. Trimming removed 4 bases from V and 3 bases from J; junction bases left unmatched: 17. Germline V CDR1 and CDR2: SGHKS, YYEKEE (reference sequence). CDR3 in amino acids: CASSRVRIDRVLTDTQYF. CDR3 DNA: TGTGCCAGCAGCCGAGTCAGAATTGACAGGGTGTTGACAGATACGCAGTATTTT.

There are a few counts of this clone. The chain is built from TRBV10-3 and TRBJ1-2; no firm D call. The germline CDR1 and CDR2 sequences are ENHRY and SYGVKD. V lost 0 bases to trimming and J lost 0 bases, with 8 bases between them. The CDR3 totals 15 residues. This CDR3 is CAISESRSPNYGYTF. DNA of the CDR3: TGTGCCATCAGTGAGTCGAGGTCTCCTAACTATGGCTACACCTTC.

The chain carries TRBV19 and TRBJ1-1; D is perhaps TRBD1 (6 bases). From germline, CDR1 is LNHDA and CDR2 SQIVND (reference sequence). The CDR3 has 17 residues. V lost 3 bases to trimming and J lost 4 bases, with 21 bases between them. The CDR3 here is CASSIRGQGWVVTEAFF. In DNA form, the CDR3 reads TGTGCCAGTAGTATTAGGGGCCAGGGGTGGGTTGTCACTGAAGCTTTCTTT.